Below, 23 T cell receptor beta chains from the same sample are listed, as sequenced in a study of identical twins. TCRdb re-called the 5' RACE reads with MiXCR, one entry per CDR3 protein. The repertoire holds some 230,000 distinct CDR3 sequences, 6.5% seen once, with approximately 15% in the top ten. These records were also assigned to another study, of T cells expressing NK-cell markers.

The sequenced material came from CD8+ T cells sorted from blood. Source of these receptors: a woman aged 18-29 years in good health.

This clonotype was counted a few times. The chain's CDR3 is CATSGQELALGYEQYF. CDR3 in DNA: TGTGCCACCAGCGGACAGGAGTTGGCTTTAGGCTACGAGCAGTACTTC. The chain recombines TRBV15 with TRBJ2-7; 7 positions match TRBD1. V lost 5 bases, J lost 3 bases, and 13 bases stayed unmatched. This CDR3 is 16 amino acids long. Germline-derived CDR1 and CDR2 are LNHNV and YYDKDF (reference sequence).

The CDR3 DNA follows: TGTGCCACCAGCAGCGGTGTCGGGGCAAGCACTGAAGCTTTCTTT. It specifies CATSSGVGASTEAFF. The gene calls are TRBV15 and TRBJ1-1; a weak D match, TRBD1 (5 bases). Germline CDR1 is LNHNV and CDR2 is YYDKDF (reference sequence). V lost 3 bases and J 4 bases, leaving 15 bases between the germline ends. The CDR3 runs 15 residues. Looking up the rest from reference TRBV15 and TRBJ1-1 gives the full variable domain: DAMVIQNPRYQVTQFGKPVTLSCSQTLNHNVMYWYQQKSSQAPKLLFHYYDKDFNNEADTPDNFQSRRPNTSFCFLDIRSPGLGDTAMYLCATSSGVGASTEAFFGQGTRLTVV.

In this sample, this clonotype turned up a few times. The chain has TRBV9 and TRBJ1-4; no clear D. The CDR3 is made up of 12 amino acids. V was shortened by 1 base and J by 14 bases, with 12 bases between the two germline ends. Germline-derived CDR1 and CDR2 are SGDLS and YYNGEE. CDR3 DNA sequence: TGTGCCAGCAGCGTATATCCCAATCAGCTGTTTTTT. Protein product: CASSVYPNQLFF.

J is TRBJ2-7 and V is TRBV27; TRBD1 might be the D (6 bases). The germline V gene has CDR1 MNHEY and CDR2 SMNVEV (reference sequence). This CDR3 is built from 14 residues. V lost 5 bases to trimming and J lost 6 bases, with 17 bases between them. CDR3 nucleotides: TGTGCCAGCAGTCTACTGGGACAAGTCGGCGAGCAGTACTTC. Its translation is CASSLLGQVGEQYF.

This clonotype was observed at least ten times. CDR3 sequence reads: CASSGDRENTEAFF. In nucleotides, the CDR3 is TGCGCCAGCAGCGGGGACAGAGAGAACACTGAAGCTTTCTTT. The rearrangement joins TRBV5-1 to TRBJ1-1; 7 nucleotides match TRBD1. V dropped 4 bases and J dropped 1; count of bases not matched to a gene: 4. CDR1 and CDR2 from the germline V gene are SGHRS and YFSETQ. This CDR3 is built from 14 residues.

This clonotype was seen a handful of times. The chain is built from TRBV9 and TRBJ2-1; no clear D gene. From germline, CDR1 is SGDLS and CDR2 YYNGEE. The germline V and J ends were trimmed by 0 bases and 8 bases, with 9 bases remaining between them. The CDR3 is 13 residues long. CDR3 protein: CASSVGKHDEQFF. DNA of the CDR3: TGTGCCAGCAGCGTAGGTAAGCACGATGAGCAGTTCTTC.

This clonotype was seen only a few times. V is TRBV18 and J is TRBJ1-5; D not resolved. From germline, CDR1 is KGHSH and CDR2 LQKENI. V was trimmed by 6 bases and J by 3 bases, leaving 9 bases between them. The CDR3 covers 13 residues. CDR3 DNA sequence: TGTGCCAGCTCGGGAGAACTCAATCAGCCCCAGCATTTT. Its translation: CASSGELNQPQHF.

V gene TRBV5-5 combines with J gene TRBJ2-1; D is possibly TRBD2 (6 bases). This CDR3 contains 16 residues. Germline V gene lookup returns CDR1 SGHKS and CDR2 YYEKEE (reference sequence). Trimming left V 4 bases short and J 0 bases short, with 14 bases between. CDR3 DNA sequence: TGTGCCAGCAGCGGGGTTCGGGGGAGCTCCTACAATGAGCAGTTCTTC. Translation: CASSGVRGSSYNEQFF.

This clonotype was detected many times. This chain connects TRBV14 to TRBJ1-2; D unresolved. V gave up 3 bases and J gave up 12 bases, with 17 bases separating them. The germline CDR1 and CDR2 sequences are SGHDN and FVKESK. CDR3 length equals 13 residues. The CDR3 DNA reads as TGTGCCAGCAGCCACCTGGGAACCAGTGTACACACCTTC. Translated, it gives CASSHLGTSVHTF.

For the CDR3, the DNA is TGTGCCAGCAGCTCGACCCGACAGCGGGAGACCCAGTACTTC. It yields the protein CASSSTRQRETQYF. The V gene is TRBV7-2, the J gene TRBJ2-5, with D possibly being TRBD1 or TRBD2 (5 bases each). The CDR3 is 14 residues long. V shed 4 bases and J shed 5 bases, with 14 bases lying between them. Germline CDR1 reads SGHTA; CDR2 reads FQGNSA. Combining the CDR3 with reference TRBV7-2 and TRBJ2-5 gives the whole variable domain GAGVSQSPSNKVTEKGKDVELRCDPISGHTALYWYRQSLGQGLEFLIYFQGNSAPDKSGLPSDRFSAERTGGSVSTLTIQRTQQEDSAVYLCASSSTRQRETQYFGPGTRLLVL.

This clonotype was recorded at least ten times. The chain is built from TRBV12-3 or TRBV12-4 and TRBJ2-3; D might be TRBD1 (6 bases). The CDR3 totals 14 residues. Trimming shortened V by 1 base and J by 5 bases, and 10 bases separated the two germline ends. The CDR3 sequence is CASSLGAGVDTQYF. CDR3 sequence (DNA): TGTGCCAGCAGTTTAGGGGCAGGGGTAGATACGCAGTATTTT.

This clonotype showed up just a few times. V is TRBV4-3 and J is TRBJ1-4, with TRBD1 as a possible D gene (5 bases). Looked up from germline, CDR1 is LGHNA and CDR2 is YSLEER. V dropped 4 bases and J dropped 7 bases, with 13 bases sitting between them. The CDR3 extends over 14 amino acids. The CDR3 DNA reads TGCGCCAGCAGCCGGGACGGATATTTTGAAAAACTGTTTTTT. Its translation: CASSRDGYFEKLFF.

V usage is TRBV4-3 and J usage is TRBJ1-1; D is unresolved. The V and J ends lost 1 base and 0 bases respectively, with 12 bases between them. CDR3 size: 16 residues. CDR1 and CDR2 from the germline V gene are LGHNA and YSLEER. CDR3 DNA: TGCGCCAGCAGCCAAGGGGCCAGGACGCTGAACACTGAAGCTTTCTTT. It translates to CASSQGARTLNTEAFF.

Only a few counts were recorded for this clonotype. This sequence joins TRBV7-6 and TRBJ1-1, with D possibly matching TRBD1 (6 bases). The CDR3 has 14 amino acids. The V end lost 6 bases, the J end lost 2 bases, and 13 bases lay between the germline ends. The germline V gene has CDR1 SGHVS and CDR2 FNYEAQ. Here the CDR3 DNA reads TGTGCCAGCAGGCTGCGACAGGAAAACACTGAAGCTTTCTTT. Translation gives CASRLRQENTEAFF.

This rearrangement joins TRBV7-6 to TRBJ2-1; D is uncertain. Germline CDR1 SGHVS, CDR2 FNYEAQ. The CDR3 is 11 residues long. Trimming took off 8 bases at V and 1 base at J, with 3 bases between the two ends. The CDR3 region has the DNA TGTGCCAGCTTTTCCTACAATGAGCAGTTCTTC. It specifies CASFSYNEQFF.

This clonotype was detected ten times or more. The chain joins TRBV7-9 to TRBJ2-5, with 7 bases fitting TRBD2. This CDR3 spans 14 amino acids. V lost 4 bases and J lost 5; bases outside the gene matches: 7. Germline V gene sequence: CDR1 SEHNR, CDR2 FQNEAQ (reference sequence). The DNA for the CDR3 is TGTGCCAGCAGCTCGAGGACTAGAGGGGAGACCCAGTACTTC. This codes for CASSSRTRGETQYF.

This sequence joins TRBV23-1 and TRBJ2-2, with D perhaps TRBD1 (5 bases). TRBV23-1 counts as an open reading frame of uncertain function. The CDR3 contains 15 residues. Trimming pared 10 bases from V and 3 bases from J, leaving 18 bases between. CDR3 DNA: TGCGCCACCAGGACACCCTCTAGGGACACCGGGGAGCTGTTTTTT. This codes for CATRTPSRDTGELFF.

DNA of the CDR3: TGTGCCAGCACAGGGGGTTTTTCGGACGAGCAGTACTTC. Protein sequence: CASTGGFSDEQYF. The chain has TRBV6-2 or TRBV6-3 and TRBJ2-7, with 7 nucleotides matching TRBD1. Germline CDR1 MNHEY, CDR2 SVGEGT. With 7 bases clipped from V and 5 bases from J, the junction kept 8 bases outside the gene matches. This CDR3 has 13 residues.

Only a few counts were recorded for this clonotype. V is TRBV7-3 and J is TRBJ2-2; D is tentatively TRBD1 or TRBD2 (5 bases each). The V and J ends lost 4 bases and 4 bases respectively, with 13 bases between them. The CDR3 length is 15 residues. Germline CDR1 and CDR2: SGHTA and FQGTGA. DNA of the CDR3: TGTGCCAGCAGCTCAACAGGTGGAGGCACCGGGGAGCTGTTTTTT. Translation: CASSSTGGGTGELFF.

The chain combines TRBV9 with TRBJ2-1; D possibly corresponds to TRBD2 (6 bases). Germline V gene sequence: CDR1 SGDLS, CDR2 YYNGEE. The CDR3 runs to 13 residues. Deletions cut 3 bases from V and 8 bases from J, with 12 bases between. CDR3 nucleotide sequence: TGTGCCAGCAGCGGTAGCAGGGAGGATGAGCAGTTCTTC. Residues: CASSGSREDEQFF.

The chain joins TRBV19 to TRBJ1-1; 10 bases line up with TRBD1. From germline, CDR1 is LNHDA and CDR2 SQIVND (reference sequence). The CDR3 extends over 14 amino acids. After removal of 7 bases from V and 10 bases from J, the junction contained 12 bases not matched to a gene. The CDR3 DNA reads TGTGCCAGTACTTTTGGACAGGGGGTTTTTGGAGCTTTCTTT. The encoded protein is CASTFGQGVFGAFF. The whole variable domain, filled in from reference TRBV19 and TRBJ1-1, reads DGGITQSPKYLFRKEGQNVTLSCEQNLNHDAMYWYRQDPGQGLRLIYYSQIVNDFQKGDIAEGYSVSREKKESFPLTVTSAQKNPTAFYLCASTFGQGVFGAFFGQGTRLTVV.

The J gene is TRBJ2-7, the V gene TRBV10-1; D uncertain. V was trimmed by 5 bases and J by 2 bases, leaving 7 bases between them. Germline V gives CDR1 WNHNN, CDR2 SYGVQD (reference sequence). CDR3 size: 12 residues. CDR3 sequence: CASSHGTYEQYF. CDR3 DNA sequence: TGCGCCAGCAGTCACGGAACCTACGAGCAGTACTTC.

At least ten counts were recorded for this clonotype. This chain links TRBV6-2 or TRBV6-3 with TRBJ2-1; D ambiguous. Germline CDR1 is MNHEY and CDR2 is SVGEGT. This CDR3 contains 12 residues. V shed 5 bases and J shed 6 bases, with 8 bases lying between them. For the CDR3, the DNA is TGTGCCAGCAGTCCTTACCGCAATGAGCAGTTCTTC. This encodes CASSPYRNEQFF.